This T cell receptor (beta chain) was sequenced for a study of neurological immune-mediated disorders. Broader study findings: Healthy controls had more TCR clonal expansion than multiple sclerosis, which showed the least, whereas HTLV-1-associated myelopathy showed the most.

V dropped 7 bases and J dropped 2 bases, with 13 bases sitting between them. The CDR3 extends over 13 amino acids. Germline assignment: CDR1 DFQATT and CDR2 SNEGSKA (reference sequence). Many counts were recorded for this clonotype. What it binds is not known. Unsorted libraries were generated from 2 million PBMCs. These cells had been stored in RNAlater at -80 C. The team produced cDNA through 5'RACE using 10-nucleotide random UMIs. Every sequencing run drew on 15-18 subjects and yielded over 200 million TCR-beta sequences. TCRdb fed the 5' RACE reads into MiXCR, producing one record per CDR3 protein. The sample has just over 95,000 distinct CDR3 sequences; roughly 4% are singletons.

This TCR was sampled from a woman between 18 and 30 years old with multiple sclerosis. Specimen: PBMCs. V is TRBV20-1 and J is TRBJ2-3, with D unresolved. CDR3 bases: TGCAGTGGGCGCGGAACTCCCACAGATACGCAGTATTTT. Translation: CSGRGTPTDTQYF.